Below are 11 T cell receptor beta chains sequenced from a single sample in a study of beta chain features in type 1 diabetes. Findings and caveats of the study: Shortening that was moderate but significant affected the TCRB CDR3s of Type 1 diabetes patients in all four CD4+ subsets.

The whole isolated RNA underwent reverse transcription, so sequencing captured expressed TCRB transcripts. Clones were sequenced by immunoSEQ multiplex PCR, and TCRdb holds only the in-frame ones, with some missing. This table holds some 660,000 clones, roughly an eighth found once. These receptors are not linked to any known antigen. Source material: naive CD4+ T cells from blood. These TCRs come from a man aged 18 to 29 with type 1 diabetes.

This clone has a handful of counts. The chain recombines TRBV28 with TRBJ2-3, with 7 bases fitting TRBD2. Germline-derived CDR1 and CDR2 are MDHEN and SYDVKM. V lost 6 bases to trimming and J lost 6 bases; unmatched junction nucleotides: 6. CDR3 length: 13 residues. The CDR3 coding sequence is TGTGCCAGCAGCTCCGGGACTACGGATACGCAGTATTTT. Residues: CASSSGTTDTQYF. The entire variable domain, with the rest obtained from reference TRBV28 and TRBJ2-3, is as follows: DVKVTQSSRYLVKRTGEKVFLECVQDMDHENMFWYRQDPGLGLRLIYFSYDVKMKEKGDIPEGYSVSREKKERFSLILESASTNQTSMYLCASSSGTTDTQYFGPGTRLTVL.

The chain uses TRBV14 and TRBJ1-2; D is unresolved. The CDR3 totals 15 residues. V lost 0 bases and J 2 bases, leaving 10 bases between the germline ends. Germline V lookup: CDR1 SGHDN, CDR2 FVKESK. In nucleotides, the CDR3 is TGTGCCAGCAGCCAAGAATCGGCCGGGAACTATGGCTACACCTTC. This gives the protein CASSQESAGNYGYTF.

V usage is TRBV7-3 and J usage is TRBJ1-5; 7 bases agree with TRBD1. In germline, CDR1 is SGHTA, CDR2 FQGTGA. The ends lost 5 bases at V and 7 bases at J; junction bases unmatched: 5. The CDR3 has 13 amino acids. The CDR3 bases are TGTGCCAGCAGCATCCAGGGGGGCCAGCCCCAGCATTTT. As protein: CASSIQGGQPQHF. The full variable domain, rest sourced from reference TRBV7-3 and TRBJ1-5, is GAGVSQTPSNKVTEKGKYVELRCDPISGHTALYWYRQSLGQGPEFLIYFQGTGAADDSGLPNDRFFAVRPEGSVSTLKIQRTERGDSAVYLCASSIQGGQPQHFGDGTRLSIL.

This clone was detected a few times. The gene calls are TRBV5-1 and TRBJ2-5; 11 nucleotides agree with TRBD1. Germline V gene data show CDR1 as SGHRS and CDR2 as YFSETQ. CDR3 length equals 17 residues. The J segment lost 5 bases and the V segment lost 4 bases, leaving 13 bases of the junction unmatched. CDR3 in DNA: TGCGCCAGCAGCGAAGACGGACAGGGGGCGCAGATTGAGACCCAGTACTTC. Translating it yields CASSEDGQGAQIETQYF.

In its sample, this clone was seen a few times. The CDR3 sequence is CAWSVQADSPDTQYF. The CDR3 nucleotides read TGTGCCTGGAGTGTACAGGCGGACAGCCCAGATACGCAGTATTTT. This chain connects TRBV30 to TRBJ2-3, with D possibly being TRBD1 (6 bases). The CDR3 has 15 residues. V lost 0 bases to trimming and J lost 4 bases, with 14 bases between them. Germline V gene lookup returns CDR1 GTSNPN and CDR2 SVGIG (reference sequence). Combining the CDR3 with reference TRBV30 and TRBJ2-3 gives the whole variable domain SQTIHQWPATLVQPVGSPLSLECTVEGTSNPNLYWYRQAAGRGLQLLFYSVGIGQISSEVPQNLSASRPQDRQFILSSKKLLLSDSGFYLCAWSVQADSPDTQYFGPGTRLTVL.

The chain couples TRBV28 to TRBJ1-1; D may be TRBD1 (6 bases). Per the germline V gene, CDR1 is MDHEN and CDR2 is SYDVKM. The germline V and J ends were trimmed by 5 bases and 2 bases, with 15 bases remaining between them. The CDR3 consists of 15 residues. CDR3 nucleotide sequence: TGTGCCAGCAGTACCTTCGGGGGGGCTAACACTGAAGCTTTCTTT. Translating it yields CASSTFGGANTEAFF.

The V call is TRBV14, the J call TRBJ2-2; a weak D match, TRBD1 (6 bases). In germline, CDR1 is SGHDN, CDR2 FVKESK. This CDR3 comprises 15 residues. V gave up 4 bases and J gave up 2 bases, with 11 bases separating them. The CDR3 DNA is TGTGCCAGCAGCCTCTACAGGGTAAACACCGGGGAGCTGTTTTTT. Protein: CASSLYRVNTGELFF.

This chain links TRBV6-6 with TRBJ2-1; weak D call: TRBD1 (6 bases). V dropped 4 bases and J dropped 6 bases, with 10 bases sitting between them. Per the germline V gene, CDR1 is MNHNY and CDR2 is SVGAGI (reference sequence). The CDR3 sequence is 13 residues long. In DNA form, the CDR3 reads TGTGCCAGCAGTTCTACAGGGTCCAATGAGCAGTTCTTC. It yields the protein CASSSTGSNEQFF.

This rearrangement joins TRBV7-9 to TRBJ1-1; TRBD1 matches 7 bases. Germline V gene sequence: CDR1 SEHNR, CDR2 FQNEAQ (reference sequence). After removal of 4 bases from V and 4 bases from J, the junction contained 9 bases not matched to a gene. This CDR3 is 15 amino acids long. The CDR3 loop reads CASSSRGGEVTEAFF. Here the CDR3 DNA reads TGTGCCAGCAGCTCCCGAGGGGGCGAGGTCACTGAAGCTTTCTTT.

About this clone: The same CDR3 can be traced to other DNA sequences in this sample. This chain uses TRBV5-1 with TRBJ2-7; TRBD1 matches at 9 bases. V shed 5 bases, J shed 7 bases, and the junction held 7 bases outside the gene matches. The CDR3 sequence is 13 residues long. CDR1 and CDR2 from the germline V gene are SGHRS and YFSETQ. CDR3 amino acids: CASRGTGSSEQYF. CDR3 coding DNA: TGCGCCAGCAGGGGGACAGGGTCTTCAGAGCAGTACTTC.

The CDR3 coding sequence is TGCGCCAGCAGCCAGACTAGCGCATATGATACGCAGTATTTT. As protein: CASSQTSAYDTQYF. This sequence joins TRBV5-1 and TRBJ2-3, with TRBD2 matching 8 bases. The junction had 7 bases not matched to a gene; V was cut back by 4 bases and J by 6 bases. CDR1 is SGHRS and CDR2 is YFSETQ in the germline V gene. This CDR3 is built from 14 residues. Full variable domain (missing parts from reference TRBV5-1 and TRBJ2-3): KAGVTQTPRYLIKTRGQQVTLSCSPISGHRSVSWYQQTPGQGLQFLFEYFSETQRNKGNFPGRFSGRQFSNSRSEMNVSTLELGDSALYLCASSQTSAYDTQYFGPGTRLTVL.